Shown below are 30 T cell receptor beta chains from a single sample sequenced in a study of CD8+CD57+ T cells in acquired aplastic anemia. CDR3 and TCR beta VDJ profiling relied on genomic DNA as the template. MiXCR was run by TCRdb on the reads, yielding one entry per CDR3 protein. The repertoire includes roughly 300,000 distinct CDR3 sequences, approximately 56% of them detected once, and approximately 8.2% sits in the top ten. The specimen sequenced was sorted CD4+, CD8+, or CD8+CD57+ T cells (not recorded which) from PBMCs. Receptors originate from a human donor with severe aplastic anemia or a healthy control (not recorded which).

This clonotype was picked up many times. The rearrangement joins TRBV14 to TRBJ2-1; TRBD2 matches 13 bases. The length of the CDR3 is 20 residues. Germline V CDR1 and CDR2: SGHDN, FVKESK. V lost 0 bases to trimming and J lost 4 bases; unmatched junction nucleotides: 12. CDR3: CASSQDLSGLAGRRYNEQFF. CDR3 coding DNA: TGTGCCAGCAGCCAAGATCTTTCGGGACTAGCGGGAAGACGGTACAATGAGCAGTTCTTC.

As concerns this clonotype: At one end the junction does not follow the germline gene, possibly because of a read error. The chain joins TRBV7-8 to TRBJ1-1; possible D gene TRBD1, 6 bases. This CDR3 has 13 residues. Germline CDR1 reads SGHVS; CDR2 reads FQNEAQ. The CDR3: CSSSSTGRTEAFF. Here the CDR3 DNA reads TGTTCCAGCAGCTCCACAGGGAGGACTGAAGCTTTCTTT.

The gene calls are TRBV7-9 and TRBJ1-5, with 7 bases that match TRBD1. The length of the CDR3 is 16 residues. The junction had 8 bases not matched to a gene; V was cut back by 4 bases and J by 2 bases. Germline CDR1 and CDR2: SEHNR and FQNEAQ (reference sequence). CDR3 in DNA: TGTGCCAGCAGCTCACCGGGACAGCAAGGCAATCAGCCCCAGCATTTT. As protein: CASSSPGQQGNQPQHF.

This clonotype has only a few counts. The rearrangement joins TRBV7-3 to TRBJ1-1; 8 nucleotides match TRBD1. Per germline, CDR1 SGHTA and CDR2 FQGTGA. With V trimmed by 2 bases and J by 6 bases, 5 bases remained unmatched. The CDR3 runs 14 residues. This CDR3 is CASSLHQGAPEAFF. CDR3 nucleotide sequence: TGTGCCAGCAGCTTACATCAGGGGGCCCCTGAAGCTTTCTTT.

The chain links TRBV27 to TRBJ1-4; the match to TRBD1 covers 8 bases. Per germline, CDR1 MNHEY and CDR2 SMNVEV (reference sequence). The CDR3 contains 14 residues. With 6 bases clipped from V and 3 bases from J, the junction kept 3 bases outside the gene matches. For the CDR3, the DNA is TGTGCCAGCAGCGACAGGGGCGCTAATGAAAAACTGTTTTTT. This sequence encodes CASSDRGANEKLFF.

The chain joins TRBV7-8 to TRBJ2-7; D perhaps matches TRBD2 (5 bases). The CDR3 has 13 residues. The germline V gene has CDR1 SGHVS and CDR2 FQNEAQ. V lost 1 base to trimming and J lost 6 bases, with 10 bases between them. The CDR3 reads CASSLGTRAEQYF. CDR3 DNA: TGTGCCAGCAGCTTAGGCACTAGGGCCGAGCAGTACTTC. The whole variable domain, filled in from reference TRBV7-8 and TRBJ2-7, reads GAGVSQSPRYKVAKRGQDVALRCDPISGHVSLFWYQQALGQGPEFLTYFQNEAQLDKSGLPSDRFFAERPEGSVSTLKIQRTQQEDSAVYLCASSLGTRAEQYFGPGTRLTVT.

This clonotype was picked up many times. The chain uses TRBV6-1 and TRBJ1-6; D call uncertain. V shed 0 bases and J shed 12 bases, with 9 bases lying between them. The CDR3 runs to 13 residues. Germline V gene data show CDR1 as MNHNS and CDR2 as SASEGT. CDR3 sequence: CASSEAYVGPLHF. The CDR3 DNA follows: TGTGCCAGCAGTGAAGCTTACGTGGGACCCCTCCACTTT.

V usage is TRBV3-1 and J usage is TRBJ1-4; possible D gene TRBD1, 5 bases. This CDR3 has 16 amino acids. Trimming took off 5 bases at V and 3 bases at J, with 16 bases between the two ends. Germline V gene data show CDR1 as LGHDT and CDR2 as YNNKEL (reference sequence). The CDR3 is CASSSSQGIANEKLFF. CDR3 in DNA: TGTGCCAGCAGCTCAAGTCAGGGTATAGCTAATGAAAAACTGTTTTTT. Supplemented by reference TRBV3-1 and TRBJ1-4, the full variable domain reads DTAVSQTPKYLVTQMGNDKSIKCEQNLGHDTMYWYKQDSKKFLKIMFSYNNKELIINETVPNRFSPKSPDKAHLNLHINSLELGDSAVYFCASSSSQGIANEKLFFGSGTQLSVL.

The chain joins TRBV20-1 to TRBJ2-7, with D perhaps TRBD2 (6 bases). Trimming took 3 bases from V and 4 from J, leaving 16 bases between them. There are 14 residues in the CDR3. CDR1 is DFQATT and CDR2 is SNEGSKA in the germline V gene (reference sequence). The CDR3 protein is CSASPGLGLYEQYF. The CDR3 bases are TGCAGTGCTAGCCCGGGACTGGGTCTGTACGAGCAGTACTTC.

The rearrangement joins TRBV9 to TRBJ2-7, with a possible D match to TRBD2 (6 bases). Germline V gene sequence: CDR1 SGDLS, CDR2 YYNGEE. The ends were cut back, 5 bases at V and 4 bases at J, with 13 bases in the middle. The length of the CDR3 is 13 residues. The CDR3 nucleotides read TGTGCCAGCAGAGCCGCGGAGGGGTACGAGCAGTACTTC. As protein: CASRAAEGYEQYF.

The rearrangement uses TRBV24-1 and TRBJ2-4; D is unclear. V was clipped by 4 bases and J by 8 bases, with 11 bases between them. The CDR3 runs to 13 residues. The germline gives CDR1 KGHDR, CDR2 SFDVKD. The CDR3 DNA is TGTGCCACCAGTGAGACGGGTTGGGACATTCAGTACTTC. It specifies CATSETGWDIQYF.

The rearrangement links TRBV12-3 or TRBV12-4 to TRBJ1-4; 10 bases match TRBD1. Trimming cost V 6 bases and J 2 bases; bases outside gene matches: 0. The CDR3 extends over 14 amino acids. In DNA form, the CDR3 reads TGTGCCAGCAGGGGACAGGGGACTAATGAAAAACTGTTTTTT. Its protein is CASRGQGTNEKLFF.

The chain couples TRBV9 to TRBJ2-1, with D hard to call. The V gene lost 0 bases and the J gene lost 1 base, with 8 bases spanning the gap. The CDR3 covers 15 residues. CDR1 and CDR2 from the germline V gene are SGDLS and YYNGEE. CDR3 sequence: CASSVAATSYNEQFF. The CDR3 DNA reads TGTGCCAGCAGCGTAGCAGCAACTTCCTACAATGAGCAGTTCTTC.

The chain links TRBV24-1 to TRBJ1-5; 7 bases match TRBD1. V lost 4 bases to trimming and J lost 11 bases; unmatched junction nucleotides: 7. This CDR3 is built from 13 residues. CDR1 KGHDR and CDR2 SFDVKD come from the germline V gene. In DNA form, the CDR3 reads TGTGCCACCAGTGACAATCCGGGACAGACCCAGCATTTT. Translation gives CATSDNPGQTQHF.

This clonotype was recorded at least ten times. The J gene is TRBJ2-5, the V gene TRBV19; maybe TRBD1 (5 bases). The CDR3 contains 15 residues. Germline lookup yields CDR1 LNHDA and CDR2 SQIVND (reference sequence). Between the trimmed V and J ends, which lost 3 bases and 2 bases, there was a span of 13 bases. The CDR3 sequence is CASSIAGIPQETQYF. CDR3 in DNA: TGTGCCAGTAGTATCGCAGGGATCCCGCAAGAGACCCAGTACTTC.

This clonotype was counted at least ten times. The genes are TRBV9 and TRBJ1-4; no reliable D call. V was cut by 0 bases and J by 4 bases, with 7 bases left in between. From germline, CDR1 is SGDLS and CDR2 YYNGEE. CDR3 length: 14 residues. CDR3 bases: TGTGCCAGCAGCGTAGATCACGTTAATGAAAAACTGTTTTTT. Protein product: CASSVDHVNEKLFF.

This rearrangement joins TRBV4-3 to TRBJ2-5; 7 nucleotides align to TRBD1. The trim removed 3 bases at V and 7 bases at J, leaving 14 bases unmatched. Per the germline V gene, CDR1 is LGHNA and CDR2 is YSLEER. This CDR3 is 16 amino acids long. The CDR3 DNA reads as TGCGCCAGCAGCCACCCCAGACAGGGATTGGAACGGACCCAGTACTTC. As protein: CASSHPRQGLERTQYF.

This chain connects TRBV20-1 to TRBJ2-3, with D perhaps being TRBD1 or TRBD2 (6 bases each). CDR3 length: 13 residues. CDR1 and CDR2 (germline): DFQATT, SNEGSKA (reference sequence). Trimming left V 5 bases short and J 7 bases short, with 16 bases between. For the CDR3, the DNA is TGCAGTGCTTACAGGGACTCAAGATATACGCAGTATTTT. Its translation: CSAYRDSRYTQYF.

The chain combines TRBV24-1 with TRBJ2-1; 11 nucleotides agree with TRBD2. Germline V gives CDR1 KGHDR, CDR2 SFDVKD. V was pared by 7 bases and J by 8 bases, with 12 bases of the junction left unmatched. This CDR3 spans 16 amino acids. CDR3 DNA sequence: TGTGCCACCAGCGGGGTAGCGGGGGGGTCCGGTGATGAGCAGTTCTTC. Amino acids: CATSGVAGGSGDEQFF.

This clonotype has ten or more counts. CDR3 sequence (DNA): TGTGCCAGCAGCTGGGGAGGAACTGAAGCTTTCTTT. It specifies CASSWGGTEAFF. The V gene is TRBV3-1, the J gene TRBJ1-1; D gene uncertain. Trimming removed 5 bases at V and 5 bases at J, with 9 bases between. CDR1 is LGHDT and CDR2 is YNNKEL in the germline V gene (reference sequence). This CDR3 has 12 residues.

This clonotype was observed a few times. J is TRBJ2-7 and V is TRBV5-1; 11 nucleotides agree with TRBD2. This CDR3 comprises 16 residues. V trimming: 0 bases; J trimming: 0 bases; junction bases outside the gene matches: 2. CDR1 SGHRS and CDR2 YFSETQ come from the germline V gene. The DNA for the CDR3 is TGCGCCAGCAGCTTGGGCCTAGCGGGGGGCTCCTACGAGCAGTACTTC. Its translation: CASSLGLAGGSYEQYF.

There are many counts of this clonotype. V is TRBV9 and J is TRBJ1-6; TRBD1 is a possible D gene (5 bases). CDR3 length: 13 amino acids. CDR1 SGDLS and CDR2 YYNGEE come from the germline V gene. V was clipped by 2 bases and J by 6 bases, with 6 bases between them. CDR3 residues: CASSVQGNSPLHF. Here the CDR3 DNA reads TGTGCCAGCAGCGTCCAGGGTAATTCACCCCTCCACTTT.

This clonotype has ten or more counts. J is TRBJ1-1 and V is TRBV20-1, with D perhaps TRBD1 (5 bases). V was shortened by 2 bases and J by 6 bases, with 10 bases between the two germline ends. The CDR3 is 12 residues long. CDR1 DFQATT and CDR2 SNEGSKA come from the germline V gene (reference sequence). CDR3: CSARQGRAEAFF. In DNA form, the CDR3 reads TGCAGTGCTAGACAGGGAAGAGCTGAAGCTTTCTTT.

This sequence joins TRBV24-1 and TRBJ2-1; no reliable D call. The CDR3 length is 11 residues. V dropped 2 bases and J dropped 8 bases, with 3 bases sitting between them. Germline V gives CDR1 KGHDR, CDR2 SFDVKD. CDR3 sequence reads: CATSDWDEQFF. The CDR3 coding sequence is TGTGCCACCAGTGATTGGGATGAGCAGTTCTTC.

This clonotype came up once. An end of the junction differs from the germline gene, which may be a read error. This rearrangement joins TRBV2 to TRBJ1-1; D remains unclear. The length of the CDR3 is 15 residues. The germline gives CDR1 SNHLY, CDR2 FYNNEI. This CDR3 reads CASGEPTTVNTEAFF. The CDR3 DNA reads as TGTGCCAGCGGTGAGCCGACGACGGTGAACACTGAAGCTTTCTTT.

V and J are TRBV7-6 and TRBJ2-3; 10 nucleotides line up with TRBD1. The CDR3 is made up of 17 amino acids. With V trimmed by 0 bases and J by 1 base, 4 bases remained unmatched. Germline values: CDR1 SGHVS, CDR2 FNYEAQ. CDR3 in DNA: TGTGCCAGCAGCTTAGCTTTTGGGACAGGGGGCACAGATACGCAGTATTTT. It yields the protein CASSLAFGTGGTDTQYF.

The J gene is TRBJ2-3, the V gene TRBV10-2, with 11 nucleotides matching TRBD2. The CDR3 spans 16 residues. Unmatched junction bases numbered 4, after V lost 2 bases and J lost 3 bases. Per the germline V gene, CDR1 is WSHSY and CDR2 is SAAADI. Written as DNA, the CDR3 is TGCGCCAGCAGTGAGCCCTCTAGCGGGGGGACAGATACGCAGTATTTT. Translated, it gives CASSEPSSGGTDTQYF.

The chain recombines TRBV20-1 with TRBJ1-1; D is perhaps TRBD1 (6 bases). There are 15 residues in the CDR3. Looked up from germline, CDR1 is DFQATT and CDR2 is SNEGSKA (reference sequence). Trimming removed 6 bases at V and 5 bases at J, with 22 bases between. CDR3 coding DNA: TGCAGTGCCCCCCGGAAGGACAGCCCGAGGACTGAAGCTTTCTTT. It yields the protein CSAPRKDSPRTEAFF.

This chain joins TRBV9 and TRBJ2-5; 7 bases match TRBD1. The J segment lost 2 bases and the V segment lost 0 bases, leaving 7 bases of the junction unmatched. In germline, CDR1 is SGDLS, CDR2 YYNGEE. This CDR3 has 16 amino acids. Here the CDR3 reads CASSVGGRGNQETQYF. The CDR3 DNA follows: TGTGCCAGCAGCGTAGGGGGCAGGGGGAATCAAGAGACCCAGTACTTC.

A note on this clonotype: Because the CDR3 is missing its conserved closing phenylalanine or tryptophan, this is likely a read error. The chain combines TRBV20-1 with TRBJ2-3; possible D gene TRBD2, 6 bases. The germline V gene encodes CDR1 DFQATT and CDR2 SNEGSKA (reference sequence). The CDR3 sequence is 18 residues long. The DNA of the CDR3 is TGCAGTGCTAGTCAATTGGGGACGGGGCGAACTAGCACGGATACGCAGTATTCT. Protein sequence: CSASQLGTGRTSTDTQYS.